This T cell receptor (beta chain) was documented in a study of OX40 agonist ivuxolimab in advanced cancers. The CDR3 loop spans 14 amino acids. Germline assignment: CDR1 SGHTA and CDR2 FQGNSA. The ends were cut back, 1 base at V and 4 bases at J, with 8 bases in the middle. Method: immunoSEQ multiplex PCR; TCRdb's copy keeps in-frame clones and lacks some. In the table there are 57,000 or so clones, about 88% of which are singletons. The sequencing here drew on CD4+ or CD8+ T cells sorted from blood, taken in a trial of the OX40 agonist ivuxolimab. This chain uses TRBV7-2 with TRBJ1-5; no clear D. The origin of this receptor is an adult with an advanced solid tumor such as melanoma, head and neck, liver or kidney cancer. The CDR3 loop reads CASSLVGGNQPQHF. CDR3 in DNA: TGTGCCAGCAGCTTAGTGGGCGGAAATCAGCCCCAGCATTTT.